These 25 T cell receptor beta chains were sequenced from one sample in a study of shared clonotypes between healthy human individuals. The data were produced by immunoSEQ multiplex PCR, yet TCRdb's version contains in-frame clones alone and is incomplete. The sample has some 350,000 clones, around 72% seen once. Specimen: memory CD4+ T cells sorted from blood. Regarding subset: CD45RA-negative fraction. The receptors shown here come from a man aged 30-40 years in good health.

The chain has TRBV7-9 and TRBJ2-2; D gene unclear. CDR1 is SEHNR and CDR2 is FQNEAQ in the germline V gene (reference sequence). The CDR3 has 13 residues. The V end lost 5 bases, the J end lost 4 bases, and 8 bases lay between the germline ends. The CDR3 coding sequence is TGTGCCAGCAGCCCAGCCATCACCGGGGAGCTGTTTTTT. Its protein is CASSPAITGELFF.

The CDR3: CASAGTGGIYEQYF. The CDR3 DNA reads TGTGCCAGCGCCGGGACAGGGGGCATTTACGAGCAGTACTTC. The rearrangement uses TRBV6-1 and TRBJ2-7; 12 nucleotides match TRBD1. V gave up 8 bases and J gave up 4 bases; unmatched junction bases: 6. The germline V gene encodes CDR1 MNHNS and CDR2 SASEGT. The CDR3 is 14 residues long.

The chain uses TRBV7-2 and TRBJ2-2; 9 nucleotides line up with TRBD2. The CDR3 is 17 residues long. Trimming at V came to 5 bases and at J to 7 bases, leaving 14 bases not matched to a gene. The germline CDR1 and CDR2 sequences are SGHTA and FQGNSA. The CDR3 is CASSKGPPAGGVGELFF. The CDR3 DNA follows: TGTGCCAGCAGCAAGGGGCCCCCAGCGGGAGGTGTCGGGGAGCTGTTTTTT.

Comment on this clone: The sample carries other DNA sequences with the same CDR3. The chain combines TRBV11-2 with TRBJ2-7; D uncertain. CDR1 and CDR2 (germline): SGHAT, FQNNGV. Trimming cost V 2 bases and J 4 bases, with 9 bases left between them. The CDR3 totals 13 residues. The CDR3 spells CASSLSRSYEQYF. CDR3 DNA sequence: TGTGCCAGCAGCTTATCGCGTTCTTACGAGCAGTACTTC.

The CDR3 protein is CAISASGGSYEQYF. CDR3 nucleotides: TGTGCCATCAGTGCTAGCGGGGGGTCCTACGAGCAGTACTTC. The rearrangement joins TRBV10-3 to TRBJ2-7; 11 bases agree with TRBD2. Germline V gene data show CDR1 as ENHRY and CDR2 as SYGVKD. This CDR3 region has 14 residues. The V and J ends lost 4 bases and 1 base, in that order; junction bases with no gene match: 0.

This clone has only one observation. The chain links TRBV4-1 to TRBJ2-3; 7 nucleotides align to TRBD2. The germline gives CDR1 MGHRA, CDR2 YSYEKL. The CDR3 consists of 15 residues. V shed 2 bases and J 3 bases; nucleotides not matched to a gene: 5. The CDR3 sequence is CASSQMWEGTDTQYF. CDR3 bases: TGCGCCAGCAGCCAAATGTGGGAGGGGACAGATACGCAGTATTTT.

The chain carries TRBV28 and TRBJ1-5; D gene ambiguous. Trimming cost V 5 bases and J 3 bases, with 35 bases left between them. In germline, CDR1 is MDHEN, CDR2 SYDVKM. This CDR3 is 22 amino acids long. CDR3 in amino acids: CASSRIWGSGVRRTRSNQPQHF. CDR3 coding DNA: TGTGCCAGCAGTCGAATTTGGGGTTCTGGGGTTAGACGGACGCGTTCCAATCAGCCCCAGCATTTT.

This clone was observed a handful of times. V usage is TRBV7-2 and J usage is TRBJ2-3, with 8 bases that match TRBD1. The germline gives CDR1 SGHTA, CDR2 FQGNSA. The CDR3 spans 15 residues. V shed 5 bases and J 0 bases; nucleotides not matched to a gene: 4. CDR3 loop: CASSKQGASTDTQYF. CDR3 in DNA: TGTGCCAGCAGCAAGCAGGGGGCCAGCACAGATACGCAGTATTTT.

The rearrangement uses TRBV28 and TRBJ2-5; D is tentatively TRBD1 or TRBD2 (5 bases each). The CDR3 is 14 amino acids. V lost 6 bases, J lost 1 base, and 12 bases lay in between. Germline assignment: CDR1 MDHEN and CDR2 SYDVKM. The CDR3 reads CASSRRGLQETQYF. CDR3 nucleotides: TGTGCCAGCAGCCGCCGGGGCCTCCAAGAGACCCAGTACTTC.

V and J are TRBV11-2 and TRBJ2-5; possible D gene TRBD2, 6 bases. There are 13 residues in the CDR3. V lost 5 bases and J lost 7, with 14 bases in between. CDR1 and CDR2 from the germline V gene are SGHAT and FQNNGV. The CDR3 DNA sequence: TGTGCCAGCAGCGGCGGGATTGGGGGGACCCAGTACTTC. Encoded protein: CASSGGIGGTQYF.

The chain is built from TRBV23-1 and TRBJ2-7; no clear D gene. TRBV23-1 is noted as an ORF with a role that remains uncertain. CDR3 size: 11 residues. V was trimmed by 8 bases and J by 5 bases, leaving 10 bases between them. The CDR3: CASPRAHEQYF. In DNA form, the CDR3 reads TGCGCCAGCCCTAGAGCCCACGAGCAGTACTTC.

In the case of this clone: A much larger clone lies a single base off, so this may be a read error. The genes are TRBV6-6 and TRBJ1-2, with D tentatively TRBD1 (5 bases). The V end lost 6 bases, the J end lost 9 bases, and 20 bases lay between the germline ends. The CDR3 length is 14 residues. Germline CDR1 is MNHNY and CDR2 is SVGAGI (reference sequence). The CDR3 reads CASSAPGAVDSYTF. The DNA of the CDR3 is TGTGCCAGCAGCGCACCCGGGGCAGTAGATAGCTACACCTTC.

This clone was found a few times. The V and J genes are TRBV5-1 and TRBJ1-1, with 7 bases aligning to TRBD1. Germline assignment: CDR1 SGHRS and CDR2 YFSETQ. The CDR3 runs 14 residues. Trimming at V came to 0 bases and at J to 4 bases, leaving 3 bases not matched to a gene. CDR3 DNA sequence: TGCGCCAGCAGCTTGGAATCAGGGGGCACTGAAGCTTTCTTT. Translating it yields CASSLESGGTEAFF.

About this clone: Other nucleotide sequences in the sample specify the same CDR3. The rearrangement joins TRBV11-2 to TRBJ1-3; no reliable D call. The ends were cut back, 2 bases at V and 1 base at J, with 0 bases in the middle. The CDR3 loop spans 12 amino acids. The V gene's germline CDR1 is SGHAT and CDR2 FQNNGV. CDR3 sequence reads: CASSLSGNTIYF. CDR3 in DNA: TGTGCCAGCAGCTTATCTGGAAACACCATATATTTT.

The genes are TRBV18 and TRBJ1-3, with D possibly being TRBD1 (6 bases). There are 16 residues in the CDR3. V shed 3 bases and J shed 0 bases, with 12 bases lying between them. Germline V gene sequence: CDR1 KGHSH, CDR2 LQKENI. In DNA, the CDR3 is TGTGCCAGCTCACCTTCACAGGGAGCCTCTGGAAACACCATATATTTT. Translating it yields CASSPSQGASGNTIYF.

The sample holds a few counts of this clone. Additional DNA sequences in this sample encode the identical CDR3. The chain has TRBV30 and TRBJ2-5; 11 bases are shared with TRBD2. This CDR3 is built from 14 residues. Per the germline V gene, CDR1 is GTSNPN and CDR2 is SVGIG (reference sequence). Germline trimming cut 1 base from V and 5 bases from J; bases unmatched to any gene: 3. The CDR3 DNA sequence: TGTGCCTGGAGTGGACTAGCGGGATTTGAGACCCAGTACTTC. Its translation is CAWSGLAGFETQYF.

The chain combines TRBV4-3 with TRBJ2-2, with a weak D call TRBD1 (5 bases). CDR3 length equals 16 residues. Trimming left V 0 bases short and J 3 bases short, with 11 bases between. CDR1 LGHNA and CDR2 YSLEER come from the germline V gene. The CDR3 nucleotides read TGCGCCAGCAGCCAAGATCAAGGGGTATACACCGGGGAGCTGTTTTTT. It is translated as CASSQDQGVYTGELFF.

The genes are TRBV19 and TRBJ2-2; D might be TRBD2 (6 bases). V was cut by 5 bases and J by 5 bases, with 15 bases left in between. This CDR3 region has 15 residues. Per germline, CDR1 LNHDA and CDR2 SQIVND (reference sequence). The DNA for the CDR3 is TGTGCCAGTAGTCCGGGAGCAGCTAAAACCGGGGAGCTGTTTTTT. It codes for CASSPGAAKTGELFF.

J is TRBJ1-1 and V is TRBV9; 7 nucleotides agree with TRBD1. V lost 3 bases to trimming and J lost 3 bases; unmatched junction nucleotides: 14. The CDR3 has 17 amino acids. Germline CDR1 SGDLS, CDR2 YYNGEE. The CDR3 reads CASSGGGGGLRDTEAFF. The CDR3, as DNA: TGTGCCAGCAGCGGAGGTGGAGGGGGCTTACGGGACACTGAAGCTTTCTTT.

The chain links TRBV19 to TRBJ1-2; D is perhaps TRBD1 (6 bases). Deletions cut 1 base from V and 4 bases from J, with 10 bases between. In germline, CDR1 is LNHDA, CDR2 SQIVND (reference sequence). CDR3 length: 14 residues. Written as DNA, the CDR3 is TGTGCCAGTAGTATAGCGTGGGGGCTCTATGGCTACACCTTC. This translates into CASSIAWGLYGYTF.

The chain carries TRBV28 and TRBJ1-2, with D perhaps TRBD1 (5 bases). Trimming left V 3 bases short and J 4 bases short, with 12 bases between. The germline gives CDR1 MDHEN, CDR2 SYDVKM. CDR3 size: 14 residues. The CDR3 coding sequence is TGTGCCAGCAGTTTTATCGGCGACAGCTATGGCTACACCTTC. Translation: CASSFIGDSYGYTF.

This rearrangement joins TRBV7-2 to TRBJ2-2, with 10 bases aligning to TRBD1. Germline loops: CDR1 SGHTA, CDR2 FQGNSA. Germline trimming cut 1 base from V and 6 bases from J; bases unmatched to any gene: 5. This CDR3 has 16 amino acids. The CDR3 DNA reads as TGTGCCAGCAGCTTAGTGACAGGGGGCAGCGCCGGGGAGCTGTTTTTT. Translating gives CASSLVTGGSAGELFF.

This chain joins TRBV10-3 and TRBJ2-2; the match to TRBD1 covers 8 bases. CDR1 ENHRY and CDR2 SYGVKD come from the germline V gene. CDR3 size: 14 residues. J lost 3 bases, V lost 10 bases, and 7 bases had no gene match. Written as DNA, the CDR3 is TGTGCCACACTAGACAGGGGCGACACCGGGGAGCTGTTTTTT. Its protein is CATLDRGDTGELFF.

Only a few counts were recorded for this clone. V usage is TRBV5-1 and J usage is TRBJ2-7; TRBD1 aligns across 9 bases. This CDR3 comprises 17 residues. Germline CDR1 reads SGHRS; CDR2 reads YFSETQ. The V and J ends lost 3 bases and 3 bases, in that order; junction bases with no gene match: 13. The CDR3 sequence: CASSSEGQGQKDYEQYF. The DNA for the CDR3 is TGCGCCAGCAGCTCTGAGGGACAGGGTCAAAAGGACTACGAGCAGTACTTC.

As to this clone: This clone may be a read error of a much larger clone one base away. The same CDR3 is also encoded by other DNA sequences in this sample. This rearrangement joins TRBV18 to TRBJ2-5; maybe TRBD1 (5 bases). The V and J ends lost 1 base and 5 bases respectively, with 8 bases between them. There are 13 residues in the CDR3. Germline lookup yields CDR1 KGHSH and CDR2 LQKENI. CDR3 protein: CASSPQGWETQYF. CDR3 DNA: TGTGCCAGCTCACCACAGGGGTGGGAGACCCAGTACTTC.